Listed here are 4 T cell receptor beta chains from one sample, sequenced in a study of T-cell reconstitution after alpha-beta-depleted transplantation in children. Library preparation (for TCRbeta) was performed with unique molecular identifiers. One entry per CDR3 protein results from TCRdb running MiXCR on the PCR reads. The table lists hundreds of thousands of distinct CDR3 sequences, less than 15% of them singletons. The material was PBMCs, obtained before TCRalphabeta/CD19-depleted stem cell transplant. Receptors originate from a girl aged 2-10 years with congenital amegakaryocytic thrombocytopenia, due to receive a stem cell transplant.

This clonotype was found a few times. V gene TRBV19 combines with J gene TRBJ2-7; the D gene is possibly TRBD1 (6 bases). Germline loops: CDR1 LNHDA, CDR2 SQIVND (reference sequence). CDR3 length: 14 residues. V lost 3 bases, J lost 4 bases, and 13 bases lay in between. The CDR3 sequence: CASSMSRDIYEQYF. The CDR3 DNA follows: TGTGCCAGTAGTATGTCCCGGGACATATACGAGCAGTACTTC.

There are many counts of this clonotype. The V and J genes are TRBV12-3 or TRBV12-4 and TRBJ2-2; D possibly corresponds to TRBD1 (5 bases). The CDR3 runs to 15 residues. Trimming removed 3 bases at V and 2 bases at J, with 10 bases between. CDR3 region: CASSLGPGNTGELFF. CDR3 coding DNA: TGTGCCAGCAGTTTGGGGCCAGGTAACACCGGGGAGCTGTTTTTT.

At least ten counts were recorded for this clonotype. The V gene is TRBV7-2, the J gene TRBJ2-3, with TRBD1 as a possible D gene (5 bases). The CDR3 extends over 15 amino acids. The germline V and J ends were trimmed by 1 base and 1 base, with 9 bases remaining between them. Germline CDR1 and CDR2: SGHTA and FQGNSA. The CDR3 region has the DNA TGTGCCAGCAGCTTAGAAGGGGCCCGCACAGATACGCAGTATTTT. It is translated as CASSLEGARTDTQYF.

This clonotype has at least ten counts. V usage is TRBV25-1 and J usage is TRBJ1-2, with 8 bases identical to TRBD1. Losses at the gene ends were 6 bases for V and 8 bases for J; bases not matched to a gene: 5. The germline CDR1 and CDR2 sequences are MGHDK and SYGVNS. The CDR3 is 12 amino acids. CDR3 nucleotide sequence: TGTGCCAGCAGCGACAGGGGATGGGGCTACACCTTC. Translating it yields CASSDRGWGYTF.